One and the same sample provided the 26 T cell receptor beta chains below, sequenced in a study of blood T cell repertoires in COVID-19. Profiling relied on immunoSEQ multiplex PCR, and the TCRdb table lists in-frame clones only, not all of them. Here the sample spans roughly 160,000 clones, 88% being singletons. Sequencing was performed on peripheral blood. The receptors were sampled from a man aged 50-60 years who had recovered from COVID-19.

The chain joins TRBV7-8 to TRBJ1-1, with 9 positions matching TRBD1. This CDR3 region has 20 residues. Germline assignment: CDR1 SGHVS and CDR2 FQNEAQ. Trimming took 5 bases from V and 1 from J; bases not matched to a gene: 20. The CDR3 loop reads CASSPTGTGPFTIANTEAFF. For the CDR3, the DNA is TGTGCCAGCAGCCCAACCGGGACAGGGCCTTTCACGATTGCGAACACTGAAGCTTTCTTT. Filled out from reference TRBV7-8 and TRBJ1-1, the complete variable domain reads GAGVSQSPRYKVAKRGQDVALRCDPISGHVSLFWYQQALGQGPEFLTYFQNEAQLDKSGLPSDRFFAERPEGSVSTLKIQRTQQEDSAVYLCASSPTGTGPFTIANTEAFFGQGTRLTVV.

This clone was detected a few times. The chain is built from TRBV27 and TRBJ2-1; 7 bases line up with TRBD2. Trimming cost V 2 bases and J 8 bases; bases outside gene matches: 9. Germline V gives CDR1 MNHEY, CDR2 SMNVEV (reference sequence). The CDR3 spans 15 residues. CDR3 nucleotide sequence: TGTGCCAGCAGTTTAGGGGGGGTCGGGGCGGATGAGCAGTTCTTC. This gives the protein CASSLGGVGADEQFF.

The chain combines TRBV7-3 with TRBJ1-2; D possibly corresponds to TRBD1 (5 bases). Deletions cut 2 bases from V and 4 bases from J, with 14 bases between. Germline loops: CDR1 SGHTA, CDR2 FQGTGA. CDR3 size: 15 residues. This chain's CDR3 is CASSLFSRQTYGYTF. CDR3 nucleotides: TGTGCCAGCAGCTTATTTTCGCGACAGACCTATGGCTACACCTTC.

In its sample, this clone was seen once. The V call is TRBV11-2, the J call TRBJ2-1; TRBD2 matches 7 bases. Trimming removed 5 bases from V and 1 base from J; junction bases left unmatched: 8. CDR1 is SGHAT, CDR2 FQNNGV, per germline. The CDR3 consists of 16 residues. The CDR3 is CASSPGGRVSYNEQFF. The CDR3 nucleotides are TGTGCCAGCAGCCCGGGGGGTAGGGTATCCTACAATGAGCAGTTCTTC.

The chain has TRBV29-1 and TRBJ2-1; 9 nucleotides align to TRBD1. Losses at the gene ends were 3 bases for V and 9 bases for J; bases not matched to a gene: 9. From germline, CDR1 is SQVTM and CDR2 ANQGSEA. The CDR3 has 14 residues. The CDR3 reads CSVERTGDRSEQFF. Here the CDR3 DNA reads TGCAGCGTTGAGAGGACAGGGGATAGGAGTGAGCAGTTCTTC.

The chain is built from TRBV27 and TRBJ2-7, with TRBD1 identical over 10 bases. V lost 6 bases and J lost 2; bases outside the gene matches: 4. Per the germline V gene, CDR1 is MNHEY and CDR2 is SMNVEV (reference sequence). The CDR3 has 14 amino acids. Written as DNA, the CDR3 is TGTGCCAGCAGCCGGGACAGGGGACCCTACGAGCAGTACTTC. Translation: CASSRDRGPYEQYF.

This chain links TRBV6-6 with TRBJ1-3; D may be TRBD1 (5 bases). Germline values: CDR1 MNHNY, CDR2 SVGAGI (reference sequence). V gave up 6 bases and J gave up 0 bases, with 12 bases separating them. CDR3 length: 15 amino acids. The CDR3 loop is CASSRTGDSGNTIYF. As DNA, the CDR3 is TGTGCCAGCAGCCGAACAGGTGACTCTGGAAACACCATATATTTT.

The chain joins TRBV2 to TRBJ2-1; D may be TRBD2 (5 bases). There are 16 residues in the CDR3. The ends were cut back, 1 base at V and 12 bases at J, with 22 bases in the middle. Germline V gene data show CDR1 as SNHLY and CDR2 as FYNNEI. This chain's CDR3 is CASSEVGSVGDSGQFF. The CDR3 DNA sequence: TGTGCCAGCAGTGAAGTAGGTAGCGTCGGAGACTCAGGGCAGTTCTTC. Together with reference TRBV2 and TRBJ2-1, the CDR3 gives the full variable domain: EPEVTQTPSHQVTQMGQEVILRCVPISNHLYFYWYRQILGQKVEFLVSFYNNEISEKSEIFDDQFSVERPDGSNFTLKIRSTKLEDSAMYFCASSEVGSVGDSGQFFGPGTRLTVL.

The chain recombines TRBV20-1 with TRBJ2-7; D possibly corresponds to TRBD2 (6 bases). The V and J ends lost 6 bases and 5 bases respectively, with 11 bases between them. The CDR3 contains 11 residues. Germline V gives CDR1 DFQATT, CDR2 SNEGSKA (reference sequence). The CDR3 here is CSAGGNDEQYF. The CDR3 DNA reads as TGCAGTGCGGGGGGTAACGACGAGCAGTACTTC.

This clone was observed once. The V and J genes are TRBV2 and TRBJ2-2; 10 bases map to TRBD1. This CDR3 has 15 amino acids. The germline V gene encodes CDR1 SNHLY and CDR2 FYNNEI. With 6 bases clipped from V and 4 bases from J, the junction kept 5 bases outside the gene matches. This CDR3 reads CASRMDRGITGELFF. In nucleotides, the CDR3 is TGTGCCAGCAGGATGGACAGGGGGATCACCGGGGAGCTGTTTTTT.

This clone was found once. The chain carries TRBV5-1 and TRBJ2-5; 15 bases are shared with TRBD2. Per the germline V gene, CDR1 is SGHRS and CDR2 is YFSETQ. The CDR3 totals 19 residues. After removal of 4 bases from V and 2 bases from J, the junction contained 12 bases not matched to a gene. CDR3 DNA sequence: TGCGCCAGCAGCCGGGGGACTAGCGGGAGGAAGTTCTTGCAAGAGACCCAGTACTTC. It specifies CASSRGTSGRKFLQETQYF.

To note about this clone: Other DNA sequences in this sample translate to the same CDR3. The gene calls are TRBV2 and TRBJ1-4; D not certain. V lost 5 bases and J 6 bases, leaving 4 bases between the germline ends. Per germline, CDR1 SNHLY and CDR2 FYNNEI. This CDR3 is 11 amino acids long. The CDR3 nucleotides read TGTGCCAGCAGTCCAGATGAAAAACTGTTTTTT. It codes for CASSPDEKLFF.

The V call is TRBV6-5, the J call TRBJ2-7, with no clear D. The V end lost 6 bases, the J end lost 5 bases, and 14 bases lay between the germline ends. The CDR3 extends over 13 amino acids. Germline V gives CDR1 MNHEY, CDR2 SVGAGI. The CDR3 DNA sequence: TGTGCCAGCAGGCGTCGGCAGGCCCACGAGCAGTACTTC. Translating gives CASRRRQAHEQYF.

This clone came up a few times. CDR3 in amino acids: CASSPGQDTTGELFF. The DNA of the CDR3 is TGTGCCAGCTCTCCCGGACAGGATACCACCGGGGAGCTGTTTTTT. The chain couples TRBV18 to TRBJ2-2; 7 positions agree with TRBD1. Germline V gene lookup returns CDR1 KGHSH and CDR2 LQKENI. This CDR3 is built from 15 residues. V trimming: 6 bases; J trimming: 4 bases; junction bases outside the gene matches: 8.

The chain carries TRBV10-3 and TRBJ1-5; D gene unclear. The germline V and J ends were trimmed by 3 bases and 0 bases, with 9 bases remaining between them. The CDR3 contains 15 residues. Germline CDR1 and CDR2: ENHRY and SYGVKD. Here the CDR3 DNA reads TGTGCCATCAGTGAAGGTGAGGATAGCAATCAGCCCCAGCATTTT. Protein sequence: CAISEGEDSNQPQHF.

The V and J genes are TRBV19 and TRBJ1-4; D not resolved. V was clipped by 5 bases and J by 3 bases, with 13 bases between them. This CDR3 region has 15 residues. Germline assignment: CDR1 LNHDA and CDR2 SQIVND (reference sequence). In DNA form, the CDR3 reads TGTGCCAGTAGTTCCATTCCGGCGGCTAATGAAAAACTGTTTTTT. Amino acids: CASSSIPAANEKLFF.

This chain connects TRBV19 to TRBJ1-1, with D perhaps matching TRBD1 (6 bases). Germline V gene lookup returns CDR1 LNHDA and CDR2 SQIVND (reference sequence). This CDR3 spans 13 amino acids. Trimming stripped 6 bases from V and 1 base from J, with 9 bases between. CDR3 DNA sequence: TGTGCCAGTAGACGGGGGGCGAACACTGAAGCTTTCTTT. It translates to CASRRGANTEAFF.

CDR3 loop: CASSLESSYTF. The CDR3 nucleotides read TGTGCCAGCAGTCTGGAGTCGAGCTACACCTTC. The rearrangement joins TRBV6-6 to TRBJ1-2; D gene ambiguous. The V end was cut by 5 bases, the J end by 9 bases, with 10 bases between. The germline V gene has CDR1 MNHNY and CDR2 SVGAGI (reference sequence). CDR3 length equals 11 residues.

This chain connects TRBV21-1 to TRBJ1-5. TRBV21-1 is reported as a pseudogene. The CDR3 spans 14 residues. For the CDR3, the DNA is TGTGCCAGCAGCAAACACGGGCGGGAGCAGCCCCAGCATTTT. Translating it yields CASSKHGREQPQHF.

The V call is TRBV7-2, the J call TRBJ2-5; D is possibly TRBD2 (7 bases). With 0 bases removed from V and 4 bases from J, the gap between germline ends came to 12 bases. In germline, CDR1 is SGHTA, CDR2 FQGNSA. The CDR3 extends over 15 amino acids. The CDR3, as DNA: TGTGCCAGCAGCTTAGCGCGGGGGCTGGCAGAGACCCAGTACTTC. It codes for CASSLARGLAETQYF.

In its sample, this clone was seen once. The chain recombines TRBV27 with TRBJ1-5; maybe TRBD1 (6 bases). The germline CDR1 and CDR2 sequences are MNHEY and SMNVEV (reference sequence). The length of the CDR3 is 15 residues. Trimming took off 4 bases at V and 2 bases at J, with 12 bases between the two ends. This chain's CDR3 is CASSWGPPGNQPQHF. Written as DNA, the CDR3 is TGTGCCAGCAGTTGGGGGCCGCCGGGCAATCAGCCCCAGCATTTT.

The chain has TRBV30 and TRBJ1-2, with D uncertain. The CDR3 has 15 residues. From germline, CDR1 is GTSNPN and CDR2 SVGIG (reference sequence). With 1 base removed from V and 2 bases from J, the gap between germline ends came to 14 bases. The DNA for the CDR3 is TGTGCCTGGAGTGACTCTGGGCACCCCAACTATGGCTACACCTTC. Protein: CAWSDSGHPNYGYTF.

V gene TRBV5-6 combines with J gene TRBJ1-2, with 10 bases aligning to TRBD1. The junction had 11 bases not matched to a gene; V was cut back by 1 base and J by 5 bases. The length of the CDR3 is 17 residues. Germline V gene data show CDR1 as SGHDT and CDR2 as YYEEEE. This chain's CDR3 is CASSLRTGGMGLYGYTF. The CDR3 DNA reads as TGTGCCAGCAGCTTGAGGACAGGGGGTATGGGGCTATATGGCTACACCTTC.

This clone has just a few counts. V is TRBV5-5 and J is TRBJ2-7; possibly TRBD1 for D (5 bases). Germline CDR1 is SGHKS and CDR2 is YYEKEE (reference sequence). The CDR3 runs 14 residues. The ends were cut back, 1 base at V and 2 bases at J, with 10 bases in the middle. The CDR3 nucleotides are TGTGCCAGCAGCTTGTACCAGGGCACCTACGAGCAGTACTTC. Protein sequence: CASSLYQGTYEQYF.

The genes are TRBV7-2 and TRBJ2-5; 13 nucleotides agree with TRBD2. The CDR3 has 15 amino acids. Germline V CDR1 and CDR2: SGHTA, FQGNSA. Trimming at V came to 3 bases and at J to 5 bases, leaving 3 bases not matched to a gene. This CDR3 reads CASSFTSGREETQYF. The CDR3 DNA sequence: TGTGCCAGCAGCTTTACTAGCGGGAGGGAGGAGACCCAGTACTTC.

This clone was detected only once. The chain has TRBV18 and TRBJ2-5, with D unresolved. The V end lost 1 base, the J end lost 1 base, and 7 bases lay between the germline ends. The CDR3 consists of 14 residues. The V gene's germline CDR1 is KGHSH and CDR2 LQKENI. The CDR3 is CASSPRQVQETQYF. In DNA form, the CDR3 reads TGTGCCAGCTCACCACGGCAGGTCCAAGAGACCCAGTACTTC.